This T cell receptor beta chain was obtained from a study of metastatic and nonmetastatic thyroid tumors. Every patient underwent thyroid surgery untreated. This CDR3 contains 17 residues. The V gene end was trimmed by 0 bases and the J gene end by 4 bases; junction bases not matched to a gene: 1. CDR1 is MRHNA, CDR2 SNTAGT, per germline. Study results and limitations: Across blood and tumor, TCR beta diversity in malignant thyroid tumors was reportedly significantly higher than in benign nodules.

Per the original methods: The study built a papillary thyroid cancer distant-metastasis classifier from CDR3 differences across clinicopathological groups. With MiXCR, TCRdb reprocessed the PCR reads. The V and J calls here are based on TCRdb, not the publication. The sample records under 50,000 clones, approximately 20% being singletons. This clone was seen at least ten times. Antigen unknown. The origin of this receptor is a male donor with papillary thyroid cancer or a benign thyroid nodule (not recorded which). Some clones in this sample may be carry-over from other donors' samples. The chain has TRBV6-4 and TRBJ2-3, with 16 bases fitting TRBD2. Sequencing was done on a sample of blood. Written as DNA, the CDR3 is TGTGCCAGCAGTGACTCCGGGACTAGCGGGGGGGCAGATACGCAGTATTTT. Protein sequence: CASSDSGTSGGADTQYF.